One and the same sample provided the 10 T cell receptor beta chains below, sequenced in a study of response to subunit inactivated influenza vaccine. TCRdb re-called the RT-PCR reads through MiXCR, storing one row per CDR3 protein. The sample shows hundreds of thousands of distinct CDR3 sequences, about 7.6% of them seen only once. This specimen was PBMCs from blood, taken around 25 months after vaccination. All receptors derive from a man aged 50-75 years who received an inactivated influenza vaccine.

The chain carries TRBV5-1 and TRBJ1-2, with D unclear. From germline, CDR1 is SGHRS and CDR2 YFSETQ. The CDR3 is 14 residues long. The ends were cut back, 0 bases at V and 1 base at J, with 7 bases in the middle. The CDR3 DNA reads as TGCGCCAGCAGCTTGGACAGTATTAACTATGGCTACACCTTC. It codes for CASSLDSINYGYTF.

This clonotype showed up just a few times. The J gene is TRBJ2-3, the V gene TRBV20-1; D might be TRBD1 (6 bases). Looked up from germline, CDR1 is DFQATT and CDR2 is SNEGSKA (reference sequence). The V end was cut by 2 bases, the J end by 1 base, with 13 bases between. The CDR3 spans 15 residues. CDR3 protein: CSARYTGWGTDTQYF. The CDR3 DNA follows: TGCAGTGCTAGATACACAGGGTGGGGCACAGATACGCAGTATTTT.

The chain has TRBV27 and TRBJ1-1; 9 nucleotides line up with TRBD1. V was clipped by 7 bases and J by 1 base; unmatched bases: 4. The CDR3 extends over 14 amino acids. Germline loops: CDR1 MNHEY, CDR2 SMNVEV (reference sequence). CDR3 amino acids: CASKQGQGNTEAFF. As DNA, the CDR3 is TGTGCCAGCAAGCAGGGACAGGGGAACACTGAAGCTTTCTTT.

A few counts support this clonotype. The chain carries TRBV12-3 or TRBV12-4 and TRBJ1-1; 7 bases match TRBD1. V gave up 6 bases and J gave up 4 bases; unmatched junction bases: 8. The CDR3 has 14 amino acids. The CDR3: CASSGGGFRTEAFF. The CDR3 DNA sequence: TGTGCCAGCAGCGGAGGGGGCTTTCGCACTGAAGCTTTCTTT.

The chain joins TRBV10-3 to TRBJ2-7; TRBD2 matches at 9 bases. V lost 2 bases and J lost 5; bases outside the gene matches: 10. Germline V gene data show CDR1 as ENHRY and CDR2 as SYGVKD. CDR3 length: 16 residues. The CDR3 loop is CAISEIAGVGGNEQYF. The CDR3 nucleotides read TGTGCCATCAGTGAGATAGCGGGAGTGGGCGGGAACGAGCAGTACTTC.

This clonotype showed up just a few times. The chain is built from TRBV12-2 and TRBJ1-5; the table's D call of TRBD1 was not tested on the DNA. TRBV12-2 corresponds to a pseudogene. This CDR3 has 19 residues. CDR3 residues: CASRLAEESDNRFRQPQHF. CDR3 nucleotides: TGTGCAAGTCGCTTAGCGGAGGAATCCGACAACAGGTTCCGTCAGCCCCAGCATTTT.

The CDR3 is CASSLEGRTSYEQYF. The CDR3 DNA sequence: TGTGCCAGCAGCTTGGAGGGACGGACCTCCTACGAGCAGTACTTC. This chain uses TRBV5-6 with TRBJ2-7, with D perhaps given as TRBD1 or TRBD2 (5 bases each). This CDR3 region has 15 residues. Trimming stripped 0 bases from V and 0 bases from J, with 10 bases between. Germline lookup yields CDR1 SGHDT and CDR2 YYEEEE. Variable domain in full (rest from reference TRBV5-6 and TRBJ2-7): DAGVTQSPTHLIKTRGQQVTLRCSPKSGHDTVSWYQQALGQGPQFIFQYYEEEERQRGNFPDRFSGHQFPNYSSELNVNALLLGDSALYLCASSLEGRTSYEQYFGPGTRLTVT.

The chain has TRBV5-1 and TRBJ2-3; TRBD1 matches 9 bases. This CDR3 has 15 amino acids. Germline lookup yields CDR1 SGHRS and CDR2 YFSETQ. The ends lost 4 bases at V and 6 bases at J; junction bases unmatched: 9. CDR3 DNA sequence: TGCGCCAGCAGCCCGGGACAGGGCTCGGAGGATACGCAGTATTTT. Its translation is CASSPGQGSEDTQYF.

This clonotype was observed a handful of times. The V gene is TRBV15, the J gene TRBJ1-3; the match to TRBD1 covers 8 bases. CDR3 size: 15 residues. J was trimmed by 0 bases and V by 3 bases; bases with no gene match: 1. The germline CDR1 and CDR2 sequences are LNHNV and YYDKDF (reference sequence). The CDR3: CATSSGTGSGNTIYF. The DNA of the CDR3 is TGTGCCACCAGCAGCGGGACAGGCTCTGGAAACACCATATATTTT.

The sample holds many counts of this clonotype. V is TRBV24-1 and J is TRBJ2-1; TRBD2 aligns across 9 bases. With 6 bases clipped from V and 0 bases from J, the junction kept 2 bases outside the gene matches. This CDR3 contains 15 residues. CDR1 and CDR2 from the germline V gene are KGHDR and SFDVKD. DNA of the CDR3: TGTGCCACCAGTAGTAGCGGGAGCTCCTACAATGAGCAGTTCTTC. Translated: CATSSSGSSYNEQFF.